This T cell receptor (beta chain) was found in a study of cytomegalovirus exposure and HLA in healthy donors. Study-wide findings and caveats: The HLA-A and HLA-B alleles of most subjects were reportedly predicted accurately from TCR beta sequences. The listing of about 150 TCR beta chains classed them as cytomegalovirus-associated. Highly shared variants forming one cluster were likely a sequencing artifact.

It was with 60 Vbeta and 13 Jbeta primers that the PCR ran. Profiling relied on immunoSEQ multiplex PCR, and the TCRdb table lists in-frame clones only, not all of them. The sample lists about 160,000 clones; about 82% were seen once. This clone turned up a few times. As yet, its antigen is unknown. Healthy donors of bone marrow made up the group. The CDR3 covers 14 residues. The V gene lost 0 bases and the J gene lost 2 bases, with 8 bases spanning the gap. Germline assignment: CDR1 MNHEY and CDR2 SVGAGI. The chain carries TRBV6-5 and TRBJ2-7, with no clear D. This TCR came from a woman between 18 and 30 years old in good health and CMV-seronegative. Material for sequencing was PBMCs. CDR3 sequence (DNA): TGTGCCAGCAGTTACTCCCCACATACCTACGAGCAGTACTTC. It yields the protein CASSYSPHTYEQYF.